Reported below is one T cell receptor (beta chain). Repertoires were generated with immunoSEQ multiplex PCR, while TCRdb's copy carries only in-frame clones and drops some. The sample gives around 250,000 clones, more than 70% of which show up once; 0.95% to 1.5% is in the top ten. The sample is drawn from a study of blood T cell repertoires in COVID-19. The germline V gene has CDR1 LNHDA and CDR2 SQIVND (reference sequence). This CDR3 comprises 13 residues. The J segment lost 9 bases and the V segment lost 8 bases, leaving 5 bases of the junction unmatched. This chain uses TRBV19 with TRBJ1-6, with TRBD1 matching over 9 bases. Sequencing input: PBMCs or T cells enriched from blood (not recorded which). This clonotype was obtained from a woman in her 40s with acute COVID-19. The CDR3 DNA sequence: TGTGCCAGTTCGGACAGGGGAGGTTCACCCCTCCACTTT. This codes for CASSDRGGSPLHF.